The sequence of this TCR beta chain was determined in a study of CD8+ T cells in alopecia areata. Study details: Tofacitinib was given for 6 to 18 months, then stopped for 6 months.

Treatment denoted: oral pan-JAK inhibitor, 5-10 mg twice daily. This CDR3 is built from 15 residues. With 1 base removed from V and 2 bases from J, the gap between germline ends came to 12 bases. CDR1 SGHVS and CDR2 FQNEAQ come from the germline V gene. As the sequencing template, cDNA was produced by extracting RNA and reverse transcribing it. The method was immunoSEQ multiplex PCR; TCRdb's version includes in-frame clones alone and lacks a portion of them. The sample lists about 200,000 clones; roughly two fifths were seen once. The rearrangement uses TRBV7-8 and TRBJ2-7, with D uncertain. The sequence came from a human donor with alopecia areata. The source material was CD4+ T cells sorted from blood, sampled between weeks 30 and 35, from a patient treated with tofacitinib. The CDR3 is CASSLVWQAAYEQYF. CDR3 nucleotides: TGTGCCAGCAGCTTAGTTTGGCAGGCGGCCTACGAGCAGTACTTC.